The TCR beta chain under discussion was sequenced for a study of blood T cell repertoires in COVID-19 (dated by TCRdb to the early 2020s). Notes on the research overall: The collaborator samples originated in the United States, Italy and Spain and spanned the acute and convalescent phases of COVID-19. The sample metadata nearly always contained a de-identified subject ID, COVID-19 status, age in years and sex. Subjects who had been exposed to COVID-19, were actively infected with it, or had recovered from it provided the deeply sampled blood TCRbeta repertoires that made up the dataset. Where HLA class I and class II types were available, the types were taken from metadata supplied by the sample provider, not from assay-based typing. The repertoires were released in a freely available public database intended as a resource for research on the immune response to SARS-CoV-2. Samples were obtained from the ongoing ImmuneRACE study (first 160 participants) and from 950 to 1,500 subjects provided by 6 global collaborators. The prospective study material was composed of cDNA or gDNA derived from T cells, B-cell-depleted T cells, or PBMCs. The investigation overall reported the following: The quantity of clinical and demographic metadata differed by source and by participant and was supplied without curation.

The germline V gene supplies CDR1 MNHEY and CDR2 SVGAGI. Including cysteine and phenylalanine, the CDR3 has 14 amino acids. The only DNA kept is the CDR3, 42 bases in frame from the first base. V is clipped by 6 bases and J by 3 bases, and the sequence between their germline boundaries is 14 bases long. TCRbeta CDR3 regions were amplified from genomic DNA using the immunoSEQ Assay, a bias-controlled multiplex PCR. The original methods were these. Nucleated cell counts per sample were estimated from amplification of reference gene primers within the assay. Sequence reads were collapsed and filtered to measure the absolute abundance of every unique TCRbeta CDR3 rearrangement. Productive Simpson clonality was computed per sample as the square root of Simpson's diversity index over productive rearrangements. TCRdb provides this immuneACCESS table in a form limited to in-frame rearrangements. Some clones are lacking; in checked studies, under half of them reflect an unresolved V gene, and why the rest are absent is not known. V, J and clone size reflect that table, while D and trimming were determined from the DNA. The sample table shows about 17,000 clones, and 78% are seen once. Roughly 22% of the sample rests with the top ten.

The collaborating institutions used their own protocols to collect whole blood in K2EDTA tubes. Collaborator samples were shipped for TCRbeta analysis as frozen whole blood, isolated PBMCs, or DNA extracted from either sample type. This clone was seen once. Its binding antigen is unknown. No much larger clone is present one base from it, and per-base qualities are unavailable. Material: peripheral blood. The rearranged chain carries TRBV6-5 and TRBJ1-1; TRBD1 is a possible D gene, resting on 6 matching bases. The TCR was taken from a man in his sixties with active or convalescent COVID-19. The DNA sequence is given as TGTGCCAGCAGGGGGATGAGGGGGTACACTGAAGCTTTCTTT. Translated, this gives CASRGMRGYTEAFF.